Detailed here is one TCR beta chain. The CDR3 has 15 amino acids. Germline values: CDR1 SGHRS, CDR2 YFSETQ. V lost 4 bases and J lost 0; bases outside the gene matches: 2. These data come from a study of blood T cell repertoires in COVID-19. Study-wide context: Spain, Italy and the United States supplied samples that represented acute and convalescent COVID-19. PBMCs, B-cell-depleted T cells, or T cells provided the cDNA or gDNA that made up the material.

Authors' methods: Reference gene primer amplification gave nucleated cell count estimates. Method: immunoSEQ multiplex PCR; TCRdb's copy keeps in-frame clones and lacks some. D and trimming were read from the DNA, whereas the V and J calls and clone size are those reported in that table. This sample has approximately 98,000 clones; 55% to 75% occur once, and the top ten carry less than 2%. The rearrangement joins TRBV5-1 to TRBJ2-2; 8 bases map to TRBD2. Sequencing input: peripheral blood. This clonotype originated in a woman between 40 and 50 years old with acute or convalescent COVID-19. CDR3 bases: TGCGCCAGCAGCCGCGGGGGGTCGAACACCGGGGAGCTGTTTTTT. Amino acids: CASSRGGSNTGELFF.